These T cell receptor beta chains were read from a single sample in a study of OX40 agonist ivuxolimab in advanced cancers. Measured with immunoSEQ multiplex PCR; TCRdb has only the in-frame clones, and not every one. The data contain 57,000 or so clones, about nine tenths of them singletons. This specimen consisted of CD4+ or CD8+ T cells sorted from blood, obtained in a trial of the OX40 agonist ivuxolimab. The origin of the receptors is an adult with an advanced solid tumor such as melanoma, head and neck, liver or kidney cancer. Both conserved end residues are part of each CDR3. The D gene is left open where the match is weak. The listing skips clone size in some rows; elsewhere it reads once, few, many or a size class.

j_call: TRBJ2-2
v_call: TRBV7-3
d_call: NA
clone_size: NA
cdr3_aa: CASSRWFPGELFF
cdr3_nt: TGTGCCAGCAGCCGATGGTTTCCCGGGGAGCTGTTTTTT

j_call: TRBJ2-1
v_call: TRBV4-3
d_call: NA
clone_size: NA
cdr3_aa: CASSQVVRNEQFF
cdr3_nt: TGCGCCAGCAGCCAAGTGGTTAGAAATGAGCAGTTCTTC

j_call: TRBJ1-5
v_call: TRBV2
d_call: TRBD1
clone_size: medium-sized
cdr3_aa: CASSTDRAKNQPQHF
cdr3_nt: TGTGCCAGCAGCACGGACAGGGCCAAGAATCAGCCCCAGCATTTT

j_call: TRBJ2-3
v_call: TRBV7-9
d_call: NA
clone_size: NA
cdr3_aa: CASSLERASTDTQYF
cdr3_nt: TGTGCCAGCAGCTTAGAAAGGGCTAGCACAGATACGCAGTATTTT

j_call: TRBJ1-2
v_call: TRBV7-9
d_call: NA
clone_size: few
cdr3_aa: CASSLARSGYTF
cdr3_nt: TGTGCCAGCAGCTTAGCGCGAAGTGGCTACACCTTC

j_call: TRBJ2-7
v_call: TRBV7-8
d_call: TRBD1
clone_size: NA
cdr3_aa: CASSYGQGTHEQYF
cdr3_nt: TGTGCCAGCAGTTACGGACAGGGTACCCACGAGCAGTACTTC

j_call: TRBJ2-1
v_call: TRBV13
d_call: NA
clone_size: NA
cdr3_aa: CASSLEHEQFF
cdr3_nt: TGTGCCAGCAGCTTAGAACATGAGCAGTTCTTC

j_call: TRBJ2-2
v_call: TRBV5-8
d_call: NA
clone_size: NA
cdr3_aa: CASSPDWNTGELFF
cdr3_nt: TGTGCCAGCAGCCCGGACTGGAACACCGGGGAGCTGTTTTTT

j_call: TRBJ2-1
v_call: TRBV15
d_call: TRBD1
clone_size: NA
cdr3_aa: CATSMTGDSYNEQFF
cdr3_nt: TGTGCCACCAGCATGACAGGGGATTCCTACAATGAGCAGTTCTTC

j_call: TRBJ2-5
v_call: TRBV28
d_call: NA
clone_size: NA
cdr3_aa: CASTAGGRETQYF
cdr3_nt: TGTGCCAGCACCGCCGGGGGGCGTGAGACCCAGTACTTC

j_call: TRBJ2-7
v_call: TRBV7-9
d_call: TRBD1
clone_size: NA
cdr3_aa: CASSPGTGDEQYF
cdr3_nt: TGTGCCAGCAGCCCGGGGACAGGGGACGAGCAGTACTTC

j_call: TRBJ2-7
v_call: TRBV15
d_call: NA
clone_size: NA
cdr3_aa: CATSSLDSYEQYF
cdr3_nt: TGTGCCACCAGCAGCCTCGACAGCTACGAGCAGTACTTC

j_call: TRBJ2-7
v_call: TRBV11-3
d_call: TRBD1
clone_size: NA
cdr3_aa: CASSLEGQGWYEQYF
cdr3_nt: TGTGCCAGCAGCTTAGAGGGACAGGGGTGGTACGAGCAGTACTTC

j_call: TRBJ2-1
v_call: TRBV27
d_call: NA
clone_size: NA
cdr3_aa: CASVPRGIDEQFF
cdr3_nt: TGTGCCTCCGTGCCTAGGGGAATCGATGAGCAGTTCTTC

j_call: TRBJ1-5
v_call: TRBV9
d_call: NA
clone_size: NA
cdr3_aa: CASSTDSNQPQHF
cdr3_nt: TGTGCCAGCAGTACAGATAGCAATCAGCCCCAGCATTTT

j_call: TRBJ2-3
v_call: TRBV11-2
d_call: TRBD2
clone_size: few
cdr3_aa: CASSLGIIAGASPDTQYF
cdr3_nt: TGTGCCAGCAGCTTAGGGATTATAGCGGGAGCGTCTCCAGATACGCAGTATTTT

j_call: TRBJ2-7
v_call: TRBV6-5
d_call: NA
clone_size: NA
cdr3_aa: CASATGNEQYF
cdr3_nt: TGTGCCAGCGCAACAGGGAACGAGCAGTACTTC

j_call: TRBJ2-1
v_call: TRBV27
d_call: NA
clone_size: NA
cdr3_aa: CASSSPPAYSYNEQFF
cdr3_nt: TGTGCCAGCAGTTCTCCCCCAGCGTATTCCTACAATGAGCAGTTCTTC

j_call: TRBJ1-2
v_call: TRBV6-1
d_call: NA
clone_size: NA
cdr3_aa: CASLTEENYGYTF
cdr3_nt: TGTGCCAGCCTAACCGAGGAGAACTATGGCTACACCTTC

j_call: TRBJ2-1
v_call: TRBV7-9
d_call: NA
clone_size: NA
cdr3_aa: CASSLPTSLQGGLNEQFF
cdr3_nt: TGTGCCAGCAGCTTACCCACCAGTTTGCAGGGAGGCCTCAATGAGCAGTTCTTC

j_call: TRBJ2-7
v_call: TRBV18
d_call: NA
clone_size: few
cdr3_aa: CASSPPDSYEQYF
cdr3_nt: TGTGCCAGCTCACCACCGGACAGCTACGAGCAGTACTTC

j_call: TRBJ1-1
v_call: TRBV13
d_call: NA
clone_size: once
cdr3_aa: CASSGRQRGTEAFF
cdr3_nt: TGTGCCAGCTCGGGGAGACAAAGGGGGACTGAAGCTTTCTTT

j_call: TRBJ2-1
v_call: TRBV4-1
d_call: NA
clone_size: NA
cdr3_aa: CASSQEDIGNNEQFF
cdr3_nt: TGCGCCAGCAGCCAAGAGGATATAGGAAACAATGAGCAGTTCTTC

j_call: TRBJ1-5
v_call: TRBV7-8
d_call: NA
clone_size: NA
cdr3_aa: CASSLGSVYSNQPQHF
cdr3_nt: TGTGCCAGCAGCTTAGGGTCAGTTTATAGCAATCAGCCCCAGCATTTT

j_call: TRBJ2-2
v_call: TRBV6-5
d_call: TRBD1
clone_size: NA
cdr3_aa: CASRKGTGGTGELFF
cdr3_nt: TGTGCCAGCAGAAAAGGGACAGGCGGGACCGGGGAGCTGTTTTTT

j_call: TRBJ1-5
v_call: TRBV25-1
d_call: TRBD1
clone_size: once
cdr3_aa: CASSATGANQPQHF
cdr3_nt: TGTGCCAGCAGTGCGACAGGGGCCAATCAGCCCCAGCATTTT

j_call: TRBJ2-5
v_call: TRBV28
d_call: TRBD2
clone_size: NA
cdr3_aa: CASSSTPLADWEETQYF
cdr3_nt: TGTGCCAGCAGTTCTACCCCGCTAGCGGACTGGGAAGAGACCCAGTACTTC

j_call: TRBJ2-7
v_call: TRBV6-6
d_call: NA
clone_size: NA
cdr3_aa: CASSYSPSGSYEQYF
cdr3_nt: TGTGCCAGCAGTTACTCACCTAGTGGGTCCTACGAGCAGTACTTC

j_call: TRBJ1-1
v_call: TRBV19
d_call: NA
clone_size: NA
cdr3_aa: CASSIGSTEAFF
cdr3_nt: TGTGCCAGTTCCATAGGTAGCACTGAAGCTTTCTTT

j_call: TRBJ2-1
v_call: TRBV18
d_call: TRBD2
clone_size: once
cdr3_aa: CASSPLAGAGSYNEQFF
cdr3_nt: TGTGCCAGCTCACCCCTAGCGGGAGCGGGCTCCTACAATGAGCAGTTCTTC

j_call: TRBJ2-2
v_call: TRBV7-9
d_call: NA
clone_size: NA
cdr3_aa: CASSLGTGELFF
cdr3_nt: TGTGCCAGCAGCTTGGGGACGGGGGAGCTGTTTTTT

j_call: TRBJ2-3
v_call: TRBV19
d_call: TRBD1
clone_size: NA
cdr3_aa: CASATERGDRGNTDTQYF
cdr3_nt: TGTGCCAGTGCCACCGAGAGGGGGGACAGGGGGAACACAGATACGCAGTATTTT

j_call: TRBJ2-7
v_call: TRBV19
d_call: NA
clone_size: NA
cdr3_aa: CASSMRGGRTEEQYF
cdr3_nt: TGTGCCAGTAGTATGAGAGGGGGGCGTACTGAAGAGCAGTACTTC

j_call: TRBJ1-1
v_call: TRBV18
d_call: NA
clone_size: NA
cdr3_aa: CASSTGTRPEAFF
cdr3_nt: TGTGCCAGCTCAACCGGGACGAGGCCTGAAGCTTTCTTT

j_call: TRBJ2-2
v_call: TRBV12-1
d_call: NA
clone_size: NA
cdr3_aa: CASSSRRAGLTGELFF
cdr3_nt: TGTGCCAGCAGCTCCCGCAGAGCGGGCCTGACCGGGGAGCTGTTTTTT

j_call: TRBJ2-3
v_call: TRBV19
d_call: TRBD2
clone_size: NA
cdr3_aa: CASSIPSGAGTQYF
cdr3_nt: TGTGCCAGTAGTATCCCTAGCGGGGCGGGTACGCAGTATTTT

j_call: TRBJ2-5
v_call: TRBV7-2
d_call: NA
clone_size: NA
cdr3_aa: CASSLVNQETQYF
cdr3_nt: TGTGCCAGCAGCTTGGTCAACCAAGAGACCCAGTACTTC

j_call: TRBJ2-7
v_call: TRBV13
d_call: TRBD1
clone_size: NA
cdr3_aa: CASSLVGTGAYEQYF
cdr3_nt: TGTGCCAGCAGCTTAGTTGGGACAGGCGCTTACGAGCAGTACTTC

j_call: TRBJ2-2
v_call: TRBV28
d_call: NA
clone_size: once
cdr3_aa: CASSLAENTGELFF
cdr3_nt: TGTGCCAGCTCTTTAGCGGAGAACACCGGGGAGCTGTTTTTT

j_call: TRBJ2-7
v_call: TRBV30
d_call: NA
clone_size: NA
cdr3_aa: CAWTGLYEQYF
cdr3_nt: TGTGCCTGGACGGGACTCTACGAGCAGTACTTC

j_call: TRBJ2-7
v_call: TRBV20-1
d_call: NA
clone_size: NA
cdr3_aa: CSGEAGTIQYF
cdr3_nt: TGCAGTGGAGAGGCCGGGACAATCCAGTACTTC

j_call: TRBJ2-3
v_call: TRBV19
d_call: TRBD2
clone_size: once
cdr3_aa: CASSITTSGPSTDTQYF
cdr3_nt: TGTGCCAGTAGTATTACGACTAGCGGACCTAGCACAGATACGCAGTATTTT

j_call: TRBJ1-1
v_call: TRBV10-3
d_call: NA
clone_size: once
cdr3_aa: CAISESRVELSEAFF
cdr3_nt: TGTGCCATCAGTGAGTCTAGGGTCGAGCTTTCTGAAGCTTTCTTT

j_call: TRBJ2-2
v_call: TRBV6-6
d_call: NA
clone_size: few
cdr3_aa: CASSEWGTGELFF
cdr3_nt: TGTGCCAGCAGTGAGTGGGGGACCGGGGAGCTGTTTTTT

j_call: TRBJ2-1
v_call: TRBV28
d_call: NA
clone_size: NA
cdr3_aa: CASDSVREAGSKTGQYNEQFF
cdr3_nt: TGTGCCAGCGACTCGGTGAGGGAGGCGGGCAGTAAGACGGGGCAGTACAATGAGCAGTTCTTC

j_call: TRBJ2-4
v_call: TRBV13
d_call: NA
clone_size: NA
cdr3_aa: CASSPPESRGKRIQYF
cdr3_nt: TGTGCCAGCAGCCCCCCGGAGAGCCGGGGCAAACGGATTCAGTACTTC

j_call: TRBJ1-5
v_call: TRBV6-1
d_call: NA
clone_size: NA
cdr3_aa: CASSGGTSAVQPQHF
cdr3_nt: TGTGCCAGCAGTGGAGGGACCTCCGCCGTACAGCCCCAGCATTTT

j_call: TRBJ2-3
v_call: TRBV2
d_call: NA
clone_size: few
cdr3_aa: CAKSRGNTQYF
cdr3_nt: TGTGCCAAATCTAGGGGGAATACGCAGTATTTT